Each of the 5 T cell receptor beta chains below was sequenced from the same sample in a study of blood T cell repertoires in COVID-19. Here immunoSEQ multiplex PCR was the method, and the copy in TCRdb shows in-frame clones only, minus some. The sample shows hundreds of thousands of clones, roughly 86% of them seen only once. Source material: peripheral blood. These receptors were taken from a woman aged 30 to 39 who had recovered from COVID-19.

V usage is TRBV11-3 and J usage is TRBJ2-7; 9 nucleotides align to TRBD1. Germline values: CDR1 SGHNT, CDR2 YENEEA. This CDR3 has 16 residues. Losses at the gene ends were 3 bases for V and 3 bases for J; bases not matched to a gene: 9. The DNA of the CDR3 is TGTGCCAGCAGCTTGGGGGAGGGGACAGGGAGCTACGAGCAGTACTTC. It yields the protein CASSLGEGTGSYEQYF.

The chain has TRBV6-5 and TRBJ1-1; TRBD1 might be the D (5 bases). The germline CDR1 and CDR2 sequences are MNHEY and SVGAGI. The CDR3 is 15 amino acids. V shed 2 bases and J shed 1 base, with 11 bases lying between them. CDR3 sequence: CASSYAGRANTEAFF. CDR3 nucleotide sequence: TGTGCCAGCAGTTACGCGGGACGGGCGAACACTGAAGCTTTCTTT.

The V call is TRBV11-3, the J call TRBJ1-3; unclear D gene. The germline V and J ends were trimmed by 5 bases and 9 bases, with 11 bases remaining between them. CDR3 length: 12 amino acids. Germline V gives CDR1 SGHNT, CDR2 YENEEA. CDR3 bases: TGTGCCAGCAGCCTCGGAGCCAGCACCATATATTTT. Protein: CASSLGASTIYF.

V is TRBV9 and J is TRBJ2-1; no reliable D call. V lost 0 bases, J lost 5 bases, and 18 bases lay in between. The length of the CDR3 is 17 residues. Germline assignment: CDR1 SGDLS and CDR2 YYNGEE. The CDR3 nucleotides are TGTGCCAGCAGCGTAGGCCCGGAGACCGGCATGCACAATGAGCAGTTCTTC. Its translation is CASSVGPETGMHNEQFF. The variable domain in full, completed from reference TRBV9 and TRBJ2-1, reads DSGVTQTPKHLITATGQRVTLRCSPRSGDLSVYWYQQSLDQGLQFLIQYYNGEERAKGNILERFSAQQFPDLHSELNLSSLELGDSALYFCASSVGPETGMHNEQFFGPGTRLTVL.

The chain combines TRBV9 with TRBJ1-1; no firm D call. This CDR3 is built from 16 residues. Trimming stripped 0 bases from V and 3 bases from J, with 15 bases between. The germline V gene has CDR1 SGDLS and CDR2 YYNGEE. CDR3 amino acids: CASSVGVWASDTEAFF. The DNA for the CDR3 is TGTGCCAGCAGCGTAGGTGTCTGGGCTTCGGACACTGAAGCTTTCTTT.